This section outlines one TCR beta chain sequence together with its context. V lost 3 bases and J 3 bases, leaving 10 bases between the germline ends. The CDR3 totals 14 residues. Looked up from germline, CDR1 is SGDLS and CDR2 is YYNGEE. This record comes from a study of OX40 agonist ivuxolimab in advanced cancers. The method was immunoSEQ multiplex PCR; TCRdb's version includes in-frame clones alone and lacks a portion of them. The profile shows 90,000 to 95,000 clones, 80% to 90% of them singletons. The sequencing here drew on CD4+ or CD8+ T cells sorted from blood, taken in a trial of the OX40 agonist ivuxolimab. The source of this sequence is an adult with an advanced solid tumor such as melanoma, head and neck, liver or kidney cancer. J is TRBJ2-1 and V is TRBV9, with D maybe TRBD2 (6 bases). The CDR3 is CASSARGGYNEQFF. The DNA of the CDR3 is TGTGCCAGCAGCGCGCGGGGAGGCTACAATGAGCAGTTCTTC.